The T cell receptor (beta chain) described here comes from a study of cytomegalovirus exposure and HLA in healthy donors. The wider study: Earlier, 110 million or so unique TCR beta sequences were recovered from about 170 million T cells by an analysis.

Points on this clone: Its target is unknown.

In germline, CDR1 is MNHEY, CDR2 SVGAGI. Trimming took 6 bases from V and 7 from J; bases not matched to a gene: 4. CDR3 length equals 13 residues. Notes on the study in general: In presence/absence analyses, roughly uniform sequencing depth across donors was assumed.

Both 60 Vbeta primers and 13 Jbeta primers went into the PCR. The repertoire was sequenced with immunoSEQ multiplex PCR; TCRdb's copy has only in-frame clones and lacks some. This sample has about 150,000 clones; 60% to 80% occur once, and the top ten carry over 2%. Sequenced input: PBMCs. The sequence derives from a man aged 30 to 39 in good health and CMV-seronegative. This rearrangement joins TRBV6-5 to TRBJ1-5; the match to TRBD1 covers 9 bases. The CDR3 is CASRNGQGQPQHF. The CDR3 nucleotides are TGTGCCAGCAGAAACGGACAGGGGCAGCCCCAGCATTTT.